A single sample is the source of the 12 T cell receptor beta chains below, sequenced in a study of T-cell memory formation after mild COVID-19. TCRdb fed the 5' RACE reads into MiXCR, producing one record per CDR3 protein. The profile shows about 450,000 distinct CDR3 sequences, less than 25% of them singletons. Sequencing input: PBMCs or a T cell subset sorted from them (not recorded which). The receptors here all came from an adult woman who had mild COVID-19 (a few samples of this study predate the infection). Cell type and time point are not known.

V and J are TRBV20-1 and TRBJ2-7; a possible D gene is TRBD1 (5 bases). Germline V gene data show CDR1 as DFQATT and CDR2 as SNEGSKA (reference sequence). The CDR3 contains 13 residues. The V and J ends lost 2 bases and 2 bases respectively, with 10 bases between them. The CDR3 reads CSARNRPAYEQYF. The CDR3 DNA sequence: TGCAGTGCTAGAAACAGGCCGGCCTACGAGCAGTACTTC.

This chain joins TRBV12-3 or TRBV12-4 and TRBJ1-2, with D perhaps TRBD1 (6 bases). Trimming stripped 3 bases from V and 5 bases from J, with 13 bases between. This CDR3 contains 14 residues. CDR3 in amino acids: CASSFPGHTYGYTF. CDR3 nucleotides: TGTGCCAGCAGTTTTCCGGGACATACGTATGGCTACACCTTC.

This rearrangement joins TRBV6-1 to TRBJ1-2; D may be TRBD1 (5 bases). This CDR3 comprises 17 residues. Trimming stripped 8 bases from V and 4 bases from J, with 26 bases between. Germline assignment: CDR1 MNHNS and CDR2 SASEGT. CDR3 in amino acids: CASGGGFAIPFGYGYTF. CDR3 DNA: TGTGCCAGCGGTGGGGGGTTCGCAATTCCCTTTGGCTATGGCTACACCTTC.

The rearrangement uses TRBV7-6 and TRBJ1-1; no firm D call. The germline CDR1 and CDR2 sequences are SGHVS and FNYEAQ. The V end was cut by 8 bases, the J end by 0 bases, with 10 bases between. This CDR3 comprises 13 residues. CDR3 DNA: TGTGCCAGCCTTCGGAATATGAACACTGAAGCTTTCTTT. Encoded protein: CASLRNMNTEAFF.

This clonotype was observed a few times. The rearrangement links TRBV5-1 to TRBJ2-5, with TRBD1 matching 9 bases. V was clipped by 8 bases and J by 2 bases; unmatched bases: 7. CDR1 is SGHRS and CDR2 is YFSETQ in the germline V gene. CDR3 size: 14 residues. The CDR3 reads CASSTGGWQETQYF. CDR3 DNA sequence: TGCGCCAGTTCGACAGGGGGTTGGCAAGAGACCCAGTACTTC.

The gene calls are TRBV9 and TRBJ2-5; TRBD1 or TRBD2 may be the D gene (5 bases each). With 7 bases removed from V and 2 bases from J, the gap between germline ends came to 12 bases. Germline V gene data show CDR1 as SGDLS and CDR2 as YYNGEE. The CDR3 is made up of 13 amino acids. As DNA, the CDR3 is TGTGCCAGCGCCGGGACCTTACAAGAGACCCAGTACTTC. Translation: CASAGTLQETQYF.

This sequence joins TRBV5-4 and TRBJ2-2; a weak D match, TRBD1 (6 bases). V was clipped by 3 bases and J by 3 bases, with 9 bases between them. Germline CDR1 SGHNT, CDR2 YYREEE (reference sequence). The CDR3 runs 14 residues. The CDR3 nucleotides are TGTGCCAGCAGCTCCGGACAGTACACCGGGGAGCTGTTTTTT. Encoded protein: CASSSGQYTGELFF.

The chain recombines TRBV19 with TRBJ1-1; possibly TRBD1 for D (5 bases). In germline, CDR1 is LNHDA, CDR2 SQIVND (reference sequence). CDR3 length: 14 amino acids. Trimming took 1 base from V and 5 from J, leaving 11 bases between them. CDR3 protein: CASSIGQGYTEAFF. CDR3 DNA: TGTGCCAGTAGTATAGGTCAGGGTTATACTGAAGCTTTCTTT.

This clonotype was seen more than once but under ten times. The CDR3 protein is CASSLGLAGVSGELFF. The CDR3 nucleotides read TGTGCCAGCAGTCTCGGACTAGCGGGAGTTTCCGGGGAGCTGTTTTTT. The chain has TRBV3-1 and TRBJ2-2; 13 nucleotides align to TRBD2. CDR3 length equals 16 residues. The V gene's germline CDR1 is LGHDT and CDR2 YNNKEL (reference sequence). Trimming at V came to 6 bases and at J to 6 bases, leaving 7 bases not matched to a gene.

Many counts were recorded for this clonotype. The chain couples TRBV4-2 to TRBJ2-7; 7 bases map to TRBD1. CDR3 length: 14 amino acids. J lost 4 bases, V lost 3 bases, and 6 bases had no gene match. CDR1 is LGHNA, CDR2 YNFKEQ, per germline. CDR3 sequence reads: CASSQGPTGYEQYF. In DNA form, the CDR3 reads TGTGCCAGCAGCCAGGGCCCGACAGGGTACGAGCAGTACTTC.

This clonotype has just a few counts. The chain is built from TRBV20-1 and TRBJ2-1; no clear D. V lost 6 bases and J 9 bases, leaving 12 bases between the germline ends. This CDR3 is built from 11 residues. CDR1 is DFQATT, CDR2 SNEGSKA, per germline (reference sequence). CDR3 protein: CSAKFTGEQFF. The CDR3 DNA reads as TGCAGTGCCAAATTCACTGGTGAGCAGTTCTTC.

This clonotype appeared a few times. V is TRBV12-3 or TRBV12-4 and J is TRBJ1-5, with TRBD1 matching over 8 bases. The CDR3 runs to 15 residues. Unmatched junction bases numbered 6, after V lost 6 bases and J lost 2 bases. The CDR3 here is CASRTTGDGNQPQHF. The CDR3 bases are TGTGCCAGCAGGACGACAGGGGATGGCAATCAGCCCCAGCATTTT.